The rows below give T cell receptor beta chains drawn from one sample of a study of cytomegalovirus exposure and HLA in healthy donors. TCRdb's table, derived via immunoSEQ multiplex PCR, lists solely in-frame clones and lacks some. The sample shows some 110,000 clones, about 79% of them seen only once. Source material: PBMCs. All receptors come from a woman aged 18-29 years in good health and CMV-seropositive. CDR3s include the opening cysteine and the closing phenylalanine or tryptophan. The order of the fields is V gene, clone size, D gene, J gene, CDR3 DNA, CDR3 protein. D genes are given only for firm matches. Clone size appears in some rows only: once, few, many, or a class for an expanded clone.

TRBV28	.	TRBD1	TRBJ1-4	TGTGCCAGCAGTACCCGACAGGGAGACAAACTGTTTTTT	CASSTRQGDKLFF
TRBV15	.	TRBD1	TRBJ2-7	TGTGCCACCAGCAAGAACCGGGACAGGGTTTACGAGCAGTACTTC	CATSKNRDRVYEQYF
TRBV11-2	.	.	TRBJ2-7	TGTGCCAGCAGCTCAGCCTACGAGCAGTACTTC	CASSSAYEQYF
TRBV10-3	.	.	TRBJ1-1	TGTGCCATCAGTGATAGGAGTGAAGCTTTCTTT	CAISDRSEAFF
TRBV5-4	.	.	TRBJ2-4	TGTGCCAGCAGGAAGATTGGAGTGGAAAACATTCAGTACTTC	CASRKIGVENIQYF
TRBV10-3	.	.	TRBJ1-2	TGTGCCATCACCGACTCGTGGAGGAATGGCTACACCTTC	CAITDSWRNGYTF
TRBV6-5	few	.	TRBJ1-1	TGTGCCAGCAGCTCCCTTGGAGGCACTGAAGCTTTCTTT	CASSSLGGTEAFF
TRBV2	.	TRBD2	TRBJ2-2	TGTGCCAGCAGTGTCGCGGGAGGGCACACCGGGGAGCTGTTTTTT	CASSVAGGHTGELFF
TRBV2	.	TRBD1	TRBJ1-2	TGTGCCAGCAGTGCCACGACAGGGGGCTATGGCTACACCTTC	CASSATTGGYGYTF
TRBV5-1	.	TRBD1	TRBJ2-2	TGCGCCAGCTCCGGACAGGTGGACACCGGGGAGCTGTTTTTT	CASSGQVDTGELFF
TRBV9	.	.	TRBJ1-1	TGTGCCAGCAGCGTAGTGGGGAGTAGCACTGAAGCTTTCTTT	CASSVVGSSTEAFF
TRBV30	once	.	TRBJ2-7	TGTGCCTGGAGTGGGACACTCTCCTACGAGCAGTACTTC	CAWSGTLSYEQYF
TRBV7-3	.	TRBD2	TRBJ2-3	TGTGCCAGCAGCCGACCGACTAGCACCTCAGATACGCAGTATTTT	CASSRPTSTSDTQYF
TRBV6-5	.	TRBD1	TRBJ2-7	TGTGCCAGCAAAACCGGGACAGGGGTCGCCGAGCAGTACTTC	CASKTGTGVAEQYF
TRBV28	.	.	TRBJ2-3	TGTGCCAGCAGTAGGGGTCCCCGTCGAGATACGCAGTATTTT	CASSRGPRRDTQYF
TRBV4-1	few	TRBD2	TRBJ2-3	TGCGCCAGCAGCCAAGTTCCCGTAAGGGGCGGGAGGGCTACAGATACGCAGTATTTT	CASSQVPVRGGRATDTQYF
TRBV6-6	.	.	TRBJ1-3	TGTGCCAGCACCCCGATCCGGGAAGGTGGAAACACCATATATTTT	CASTPIREGGNTIYF
TRBV6-6	.	.	TRBJ2-7	TGTGCCAGCAGTCCCCAGGCCAGCTACGAGCAGTACTTC	CASSPQASYEQYF
TRBV5-5	.	TRBD1	TRBJ1-4	TGTGCCAGCAGCATCGGGGACAGTAGCGAAAAACTGTTTTTT	CASSIGDSSEKLFF
TRBV9	.	.	TRBJ2-7	TGTGCCAGCAGCTTCCAGACAGGCTACGAGCAGTACTTC	CASSFQTGYEQYF
TRBV18	.	TRBD2	TRBJ2-7	TGTGCCAGCTCACCATCTAGCGGTTCCTACGAGCAGTACTTC	CASSPSSGSYEQYF
TRBV5-1	.	TRBD1	TRBJ1-6	TGCGCCAGCAGCTTGTCCGGGACAGCGAATTCACCCCTCCACTTT	CASSLSGTANSPLHF
TRBV9	.	.	TRBJ1-3	TGTGTCAGCAGCGTATATGACACCGCCTACTCTGGAAACACCATATATTTT	CVSSVYDTAYSGNTIYF
TRBV7-8	.	.	TRBJ2-6	TGTGCCAGCAGCTTAGTGGCGGCGGTTCTCTCTGGGGCCAACGTCCTGACTTTC	CASSLVAAVLSGANVLTF
TRBV5-4	once	.	TRBJ1-5	TGTGCCAGCAGCCGAGGTCCGACGGGCCGGGATAGCAATCAGCCCCAGCATTTT	CASSRGPTGRDSNQPQHF
TRBV28	.	TRBD1	TRBJ1-5	TGTGCCAGCAGTCCCCCGCAGGGGGCTCAGCCCCAGCATTTT	CASSPPQGAQPQHF
TRBV7-9	few	.	TRBJ2-3	TGTGCCAGCAGCCCCCCCGGGGCAGATACGCAGTATTTT	CASSPPGADTQYF